This TCR beta chain is from a study of a mutant IDH1 vaccine in newly diagnosed glioma. A remark on this clone: Its antigen is unknown.

The repertoire was sequenced with immunoSEQ multiplex PCR; TCRdb's copy has only in-frame clones and lacks some. The profile shows roughly 34,000 clones, more than 80% of them singletons. Time point noted: week 5, during vaccination. A 20-mer mutant IDH1 peptide at 300 ug was injected subcutaneously with topical imiquimod. From germline, CDR1 is MGHRA and CDR2 YSYEKL. The CDR3 sequence is 12 residues long. V lost 6 bases, J lost 6 bases, and 10 bases lay in between. The TCR was taken from a man aged 50 or older with glioma. The chain is built from TRBV4-1 and TRBJ2-3; D uncertain. Specimen: PBMCs, collected from a glioma patient whose treatment included an IDH1 peptide vaccine. The DNA of the CDR3 is TGCGCCAGCAGTCCGGAACTGGATACGCAGTATTTT. Its translation is CASSPELDTQYF.